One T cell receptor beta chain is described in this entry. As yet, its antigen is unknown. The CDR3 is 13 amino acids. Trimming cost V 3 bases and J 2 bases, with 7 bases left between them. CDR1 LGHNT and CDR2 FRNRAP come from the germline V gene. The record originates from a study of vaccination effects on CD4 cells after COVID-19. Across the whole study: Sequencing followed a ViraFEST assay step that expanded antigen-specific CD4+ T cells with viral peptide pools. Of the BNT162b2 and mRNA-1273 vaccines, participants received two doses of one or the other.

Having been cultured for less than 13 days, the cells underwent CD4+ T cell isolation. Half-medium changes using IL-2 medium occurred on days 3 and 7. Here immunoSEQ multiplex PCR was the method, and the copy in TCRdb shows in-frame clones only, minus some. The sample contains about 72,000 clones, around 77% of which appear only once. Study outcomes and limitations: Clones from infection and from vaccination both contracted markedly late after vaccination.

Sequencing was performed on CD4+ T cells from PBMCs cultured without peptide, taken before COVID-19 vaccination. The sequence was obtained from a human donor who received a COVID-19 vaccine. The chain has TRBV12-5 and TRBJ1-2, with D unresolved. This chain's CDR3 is CASGLAENYGYTF. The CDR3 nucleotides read TGTGCTAGTGGTTTAGCCGAAAACTATGGCTACACCTTC.